The 16 T cell receptor beta chains below all came from one sample that was sequenced in a study of T-cell reconstitution after alpha-beta-depleted transplantation in children. The TCRbeta library was prepared with unique molecular identifiers. From the PCR reads, TCRdb called clonotypes with MiXCR, one entry per CDR3 protein. The data hold roughly 100,000 distinct CDR3 sequences, with 4.5% to 7.5% observed a single time. Sequencing was performed on PBMCs, mostly from graft donor cells, taken 60 days after TCRalphabeta/CD19-depleted stem cell transplant. Receptors originate from a female patient under 10 years old who had a stem cell transplant for Fanconi anemia, so the T cells may come from the graft donor.

A few counts support this clonotype. The rearrangement links TRBV20-1 to TRBJ1-4, with D maybe TRBD1 (6 bases). The CDR3 contains 15 residues. The germline V gene has CDR1 DFQATT and CDR2 SNEGSKA (reference sequence). The V gene lost 5 bases and the J gene lost 4 bases, with 17 bases spanning the gap. This CDR3 reads CSAALQGVYNEKLFF. As DNA, the CDR3 is TGCAGTGCTGCCTTACAGGGAGTTTATAATGAAAAACTGTTTTTT.

This clonotype has more than one count but fewer than ten. V is TRBV12-3 or TRBV12-4 and J is TRBJ1-6; unclear D gene. The CDR3 contains 14 residues. Between the trimmed V and J ends, which lost 0 bases and 9 bases, there was a span of 9 bases. CDR3 coding DNA: TGTGCCAGCAGTTTAGCGTCGGCGGGTTCACCCCTCCACTTT. Translating gives CASSLASAGSPLHF.

This clonotype was seen ten or more times. V gene TRBV4-2 combines with J gene TRBJ2-7; D unclear. V gave up 0 bases and J gave up 7 bases, with 16 bases separating them. The CDR3 runs 15 residues. Germline V gene data show CDR1 as LGHNA and CDR2 as YNFKEQ. The DNA of the CDR3 is TGTGCCAGCAGCCAAGACGGTCGGACCCTGGGGGAGCAGTACTTC. This translates into CASSQDGRTLGEQYF.

This clonotype came up many times. This chain connects TRBV6-1 to TRBJ2-3; 8 bases are a match to TRBD2. From germline, CDR1 is MNHNS and CDR2 SASEGT. The CDR3 loop spans 14 amino acids. J gave up 3 bases and V 7 bases, and 6 bases lay outside the gene matches. The CDR3 sequence: CASIKASGTDTQYF. Here the CDR3 DNA reads TGTGCCAGCATTAAAGCTAGCGGGACAGATACGCAGTATTTT.

Ten or more counts support this clonotype. This chain joins TRBV6-5 and TRBJ2-2; TRBD2 matches 8 bases. From germline, CDR1 is MNHEY and CDR2 SVGAGI. The CDR3 has 18 amino acids. With 5 bases clipped from V and 0 bases from J, the junction kept 11 bases outside the gene matches. The CDR3 bases are TGTGCCAGCAGTACCTCCGGGACTAGTAAACCGAACACCGGGGAGCTGTTTTTT. Amino acids: CASSTSGTSKPNTGELFF.

This clonotype has ten or more counts. J is TRBJ2-7 and V is TRBV29-1, with 8 bases matching TRBD1. The CDR3 consists of 14 residues. The trim removed 5 bases at V and 4 bases at J, leaving 10 bases unmatched. The germline gives CDR1 SQVTM, CDR2 ANQGSEA. Written as DNA, the CDR3 is TGCAGCGTTCTTGACGCAGGGGGCCTGTACGAGCAGTACTTC. This codes for CSVLDAGGLYEQYF.

Many counts were recorded for this clonotype. The chain joins TRBV5-1 to TRBJ2-7; no clear D gene. CDR3 length: 13 amino acids. CDR1 SGHRS and CDR2 YFSETQ come from the germline V gene. Trimming removed 0 bases at V and 3 bases at J, with 7 bases between. The CDR3 DNA sequence: TGCGCCAGCAGCTTGGGGACCCACTACGAGCAGTACTTC. This sequence encodes CASSLGTHYEQYF.

A few counts support this clonotype. The chain joins TRBV20-1 to TRBJ1-6; unclear D gene. The ends were cut back, 3 bases at V and 0 bases at J, with 6 bases in the middle. The CDR3 is 14 amino acids. Germline V lookup: CDR1 DFQATT, CDR2 SNEGSKA (reference sequence). CDR3 protein: CSASESSYNSPLHF. CDR3 nucleotides: TGCAGTGCTAGCGAGAGCTCCTATAATTCACCCCTCCACTTT.

Many counts were recorded for this clonotype. CDR3 bases: TGCGCCAGCAGCCCGGACAGGCGTTCTTTGTTCTACGAGCAGTACTTC. It codes for CASSPDRRSLFYEQYF. This rearrangement joins TRBV4-1 to TRBJ2-7, with TRBD1 identical over 7 bases. The CDR3 covers 16 residues. CDR1 is MGHRA, CDR2 YSYEKL, per germline. V lost 4 bases and J lost 3; bases outside the gene matches: 12.

For this clonotype: It is likely a read error, because the conserved phenylalanine at the end of the CDR3 is missing. The chain carries TRBV20-1 and TRBJ2-1; 10 nucleotides match TRBD2. CDR1 is DFQATT, CDR2 SNEGSKA, per germline (reference sequence). CDR3 length: 14 amino acids. After removal of 3 bases from V and 4 bases from J, the junction contained 3 bases not matched to a gene. The CDR3 reads CSARSGGAYNEQFY. CDR3 coding DNA: TGCAGTGCTAGGAGCGGGGGGGCTTACAATGAGCAGTTCTAC.

The rearrangement joins TRBV6-5 to TRBJ2-5, with 9 nucleotides matching TRBD2. Germline trimming cut 2 bases from V and 13 bases from J; bases unmatched to any gene: 8. The CDR3 spans 13 residues. Germline CDR1 and CDR2: MNHEY and SVGAGI. CDR3 residues: CASSYIGSGRRYF. CDR3 nucleotides: TGTGCCAGCAGTTACATCGGTAGCGGGAGAAGGTACTTC.

This clonotype was observed at least ten times. V and J are TRBV27 and TRBJ2-7, with 15 positions matching TRBD2. Looked up from germline, CDR1 is MNHEY and CDR2 is SMNVEV (reference sequence). The CDR3 has 15 residues. V dropped 5 bases and J dropped 4; count of bases not matched to a gene: 3. Written as DNA, the CDR3 is TGTGCCAGCAGTCGGACTAGCGGGAGGGTTTACGAGCAGTACTTC. It specifies CASSRTSGRVYEQYF.

This clonotype was recorded many times. V and J are TRBV6-6 and TRBJ1-2; no clear D gene. Trimming cost V 6 bases and J 2 bases, with 10 bases left between them. Germline loops: CDR1 MNHNY, CDR2 SVGAGI (reference sequence). The CDR3 has 13 amino acids. The CDR3 bases are TGTGCCAGCAGCAAAACAGTGAACTATGGCTACACCTTC. Its protein product is CASSKTVNYGYTF.

The chain combines TRBV18 with TRBJ2-3, with 7 bases that match TRBD1. V lost 3 bases and J lost 5; bases outside the gene matches: 5. CDR1 is KGHSH, CDR2 LQKENI, per germline. The CDR3 spans 14 residues. CDR3 DNA: TGTGCCAGCTCACCGGTGACAGGGATAGATACGCAGTATTTT. Protein sequence: CASSPVTGIDTQYF. The full variable domain, in which reference TRBV18 and TRBJ2-3 provide the parts outside the CDR3, is NAGVMQNPRHLVRRRGQEARLRCSPMKGHSHVYWYRQLPEEGLKFMVYLQKENIIDESGMPKERFSAEFPKEGPSILRIQQVVRGDSAAYFCASSPVTGIDTQYFGPGTRLTVL.

This clonotype was seen more than once but under ten times. The V gene is TRBV7-2, the J gene TRBJ2-7; 11 positions match TRBD2. This CDR3 has 16 residues. V was clipped by 2 bases and J by 4 bases; unmatched bases: 7. The germline gives CDR1 SGHTA, CDR2 FQGNSA. The CDR3 region has the DNA TGTGCCAGCAGCTTAAACGCCCTAGCGGGGGGTTACGAGCAGTACTTC. Encoded protein: CASSLNALAGGYEQYF.

This clonotype appeared many times. The rearrangement joins TRBV3-1 to TRBJ1-3; tentative D call: TRBD1 (5 bases). The CDR3 spans 15 residues. The germline V gene has CDR1 LGHDT and CDR2 YNNKEL (reference sequence). V was trimmed by 0 bases and J by 0 bases, leaving 6 bases between them. CDR3 coding DNA: TGTGCCAGCAGCCAAGAAGACAGCTCTGGAAACACCATATATTTT. Its protein is CASSQEDSSGNTIYF.